This T cell receptor beta chain was obtained from a study of blood T cell repertoires in COVID-19 (TCRdb year 2020). As for the study more broadly: Samples covering the acute and convalescent phases of COVID-19 were provided by collaborators in the United States, Italy and Spain. The material from the prospective study consisted of cDNA or gDNA derived from T cells, B-cell-depleted T cells, or PBMCs. Nearly every sample came with metadata listing a de-identified subject ID, COVID-19 status, age in years and sex. Where HLA class I and class II types were available, the types were taken from metadata supplied by the sample provider, not from assay-based typing. The samples were drawn from the first 160 participants of the ongoing ImmuneRACE study and from 1,200 or so subjects provided by 6 global collaborators. The repertoires were released in a freely available public database intended as a resource for research on the immune response to SARS-CoV-2. The dataset comprised deeply sampled blood TCRbeta repertoires from subjects exposed to, actively infected with, or recovered from COVID-19. Results and caveats for the whole study, not just this receptor: The quantity of clinical and demographic metadata differed by source and by participant and was supplied without curation.

One collaborating source in Seattle enrolled patients while the patients were actively infected and followed the patients over time throughout the course of disease. The collaborating institutions used their own protocols to collect whole blood in K2EDTA tubes. For TCRbeta analysis, collaborators shipped samples in one of three forms: frozen whole blood, isolated PBMCs, or DNA extracted from either of those sample types. TCRbeta CDR3 regions were amplified from genomic DNA using the immunoSEQ Assay, a bias-controlled multiplex PCR. Per the authors' processing: Within the assay, amplification of reference gene primers was used to estimate how many nucleated cells each sample contained. Sequence reads were collapsed and filtered to measure the absolute abundance of every unique TCRbeta CDR3 rearrangement. Productive Simpson clonality was computed per sample as the square root of Simpson's diversity index over productive rearrangements. The table comes from immuneACCESS by way of TCRdb, which keeps in-frame sequences with V and J called. Part of the clones is missing from these tables; in studies checked, under half for an unresolved V gene and the rest for unknown reasons. D and trimming were read from the DNA, whereas the V and J calls and clone size are those reported in that table. This sample gives a few hundred thousand clones in total; around 86% of them show up just once. 7.5% to 9.5% of the sample is taken by the ten largest.

This clone was picked up one time. Its antigen remains unidentified. Base qualities were left out, and no much larger clone turns up one base away. Other DNA sequences from this sample encode an identical CDR3 as well. Via the germline V gene, CDR1 is KGHSH and CDR2 LQKENI. The CDR3 sequence holds 13 residues, the cysteine and phenylalanine included. CDR3 DNA is the only sequence kept; it has 39 bases, read in frame from the first base. Trimming costs V 3 bases and J 4 bases, and their ends lie 9 bases apart. Sequenced material: peripheral blood. This TCR was recovered from a woman of 80 years or more with COVID-19, enrolled during active disease. The sequence is built from TRBV18 and TRBJ2-5; the D gene remains uncertain. The CDR3 has the sequence CASSPGRVETQYF. The nucleotides are TGTGCCAGCTCACCGGGCAGAGTAGAGACCCAGTACTTC.